Reported below is one T cell receptor (beta chain). The antigen is undetermined. Sequencing used immunoSEQ multiplex PCR; TCRdb keeps in-frame clones, though not all of them. The table lists 55,000 to 65,000 clones, roughly nine tenths of them singletons. This CDR3 spans 15 amino acids. The V segment lost 4 bases and the J segment 6 bases; nucleotides outside the gene matches: 7. Per germline, CDR1 SSHAT and CDR2 FNYEAQ (reference sequence). This sample stems from a study of T cell repertoires in ileal Crohn's disease. Study summary: All patients had surgery for stricturing (61%) or penetrating (around 39%) disease. About half of patients got postoperative therapy: around 10 thiopurines, around 19 anti-TNF. Points from the study as a whole: Endoscopy was done a median roughly 7.1 months after surgery. Compared with CD4 T cells, sorted CD8 cells carried more expanded clones.

As for time point: neoterminal ileum biopsy at postoperative endoscopy, about 6 months after surgery. Sequences were obtained from ileal tissue. The TCR originated in an adult with Crohn's disease. The chain joins TRBV7-7 to TRBJ2-5; 11 positions match TRBD2. Written as DNA, the CDR3 is TGTGCCAGCAGCTCCGATAGCGGGGGGGCGAAGACCCAGTACTTC. It translates to CASSSDSGGAKTQYF.